The 24 T cell receptor beta chains given below trace back to one sample, sequenced in a study of blood T cell repertoires in COVID-19 (dated by TCRdb to 2020 to 2022). Library creation used the immunoSEQ multiplex PCR assay. TCRdb carries this immuneACCESS record with in-frame sequences only. Its versions omit some clonotypes, under half of them owing to an unresolved V gene in the studies checked, with the rest unexplained. For this sample the table gives some 100,000 clones, of which approximately 82% were detected only once. The ten largest clones capture 6.5% to 8.5% of the sample. Material: peripheral blood. These TCRs come from a man aged 45-65 years with active or convalescent COVID-19.

This clone has only a few counts. This sequence joins TRBV7-2 and TRBJ2-1; 9 positions match TRBD1. The ends lost 7 bases at V and 5 bases at J; junction bases unmatched: 9. The CDR3 covers 15 residues. Germline CDR1 SGHTA, CDR2 FQGNSA. This chain's CDR3 is CASILTGGLNNEQFF. The CDR3 coding sequence is TGTGCCAGCATCCTAACAGGGGGCCTCAACAATGAGCAGTTCTTC.

The chain combines TRBV7-2 with TRBJ2-3; the D gene is possibly TRBD1 (7 bases). Germline V CDR1 and CDR2: SGHTA, FQGNSA. CDR3 length: 16 amino acids. Trimming stripped 1 base from V and 1 base from J, with 12 bases between. CDR3 sequence reads: CASSLVSGGRTDTQYF. The CDR3 DNA sequence: TGTGCCAGCAGCTTAGTTTCAGGGGGGCGCACAGATACGCAGTATTTT.

The chain combines TRBV18 with TRBJ2-5; maybe TRBD1 (5 bases). There are 17 residues in the CDR3. CDR1 KGHSH and CDR2 LQKENI come from the germline V gene. The V and J ends lost 0 bases and 2 bases respectively, with 16 bases between them. CDR3 bases: TGTGCCAGCTCACCACCGAACACAGGTCTCGGACAAGAGACCCAGTACTTC. This encodes CASSPPNTGLGQETQYF.

V and J are TRBV19 and TRBJ1-1; 9 nucleotides agree with TRBD1. Trimming cost V 3 bases and J 5 bases; bases outside gene matches: 7. The CDR3 is made up of 15 amino acids. Germline values: CDR1 LNHDA, CDR2 SQIVND (reference sequence). Written as DNA, the CDR3 is TGTGCCAGTAGTATCGTGGGACAGGGAAGGACTGAAGCTTTCTTT. It encodes CASSIVGQGRTEAFF.

Only a few counts were recorded for this clone. The chain has TRBV28 and TRBJ1-3; no firm D call. The ends were cut back, 2 bases at V and 4 bases at J, with 12 bases in the middle. Germline V lookup: CDR1 MDHEN, CDR2 SYDVKM. This CDR3 region has 15 residues. The CDR3 DNA is TGTGCCAGCAGTTTAAAAACGGTGATCGGAAACACCATATATTTT. This encodes CASSLKTVIGNTIYF.

This clone appeared once. The chain couples TRBV7-9 to TRBJ2-6, with 7 nucleotides matching TRBD1. The CDR3 totals 18 residues. CDR1 SEHNR and CDR2 FQNEAQ come from the germline V gene (reference sequence). The V and J ends lost 5 bases and 0 bases, in that order; junction bases with no gene match: 10. The CDR3 loop is CASSQGQSWSSGANVLTF. For the CDR3, the DNA is TGTGCCAGCAGCCAGGGACAGAGCTGGAGCTCTGGGGCCAACGTCCTGACTTTC.

This sequence joins TRBV4-1 and TRBJ2-2; 15 nucleotides match TRBD2. The ends lost 3 bases at V and 5 bases at J; junction bases unmatched: 16. Germline lookup yields CDR1 MGHRA and CDR2 YSYEKL. This CDR3 is 21 amino acids long. As DNA, the CDR3 is TGCGCCAGCAGCCATCCGAAGGGACTAGCGGGGGGCCCGGGAGATACCGGGGAGCTGTTTTTT. This encodes CASSHPKGLAGGPGDTGELFF.

The chain links TRBV4-1 to TRBJ2-2; maybe TRBD1 (5 bases). The CDR3 is 14 residues long. V was trimmed by 4 bases and J by 6 bases, leaving 12 bases between them. Germline V gene sequence: CDR1 MGHRA, CDR2 YSYEKL. CDR3 protein: CASSPYGAPGELFF. CDR3 sequence (DNA): TGCGCCAGCAGCCCCTATGGGGCGCCCGGGGAGCTGTTTTTT.

The V gene is TRBV9, the J gene TRBJ1-2, with TRBD1 identical over 12 bases. The trim removed 4 bases at V and 4 bases at J, leaving 8 bases unmatched. This CDR3 is built from 16 residues. CDR1 and CDR2 (germline): SGDLS, YYNGEE. DNA of the CDR3: TGTGCCAGCAGCTTGGGACAGGGGGCTTTAGGCTATGGCTACACCTTC. This sequence encodes CASSLGQGALGYGYTF.

This clone has a single count. The chain couples TRBV19 to TRBJ1-1; weak D call: TRBD1 (5 bases). The germline V gene has CDR1 LNHDA and CDR2 SQIVND (reference sequence). V was clipped by 6 bases and J by 4 bases, with 12 bases between them. The CDR3 totals 13 residues. The CDR3 loop is CASSSIGGTEAFF. CDR3 nucleotide sequence: TGTGCCAGTAGCAGCATCGGGGGCACTGAAGCTTTCTTT.

The V call is TRBV13, the J call TRBJ2-5, with D possibly being TRBD2 (6 bases). From germline, CDR1 is PRHDT and CDR2 FYEKMQ (reference sequence). V gave up 3 bases and J gave up 4 bases, with 12 bases separating them. This CDR3 has 14 amino acids. The chain's CDR3 is CASSFLQGGETQYF. The CDR3 DNA reads as TGTGCCAGCAGCTTCCTGCAGGGAGGAGAGACCCAGTACTTC.

The rearrangement links TRBV18 to TRBJ1-4, with D tentatively TRBD1 (5 bases). Germline V lookup: CDR1 KGHSH, CDR2 LQKENI. The CDR3 has 16 amino acids. V lost 3 bases to trimming and J lost 10 bases, with 21 bases between them. CDR3 in amino acids: CASSPPLRGRIGKLFF. The DNA of the CDR3 is TGTGCCAGCTCACCCCCTTTAAGGGGTAGGATCGGAAAACTGTTTTTT. Looking up the rest from reference TRBV18 and TRBJ1-4 gives the full variable domain: NAGVMQNPRHLVRRRGQEARLRCSPMKGHSHVYWYRQLPEEGLKFMVYLQKENIIDESGMPKERFSAEFPKEGPSILRIQQVVRGDSAAYFCASSPPLRGRIGKLFFGSGTQLSVL.

The V gene is TRBV27, the J gene TRBJ2-7; 7 nucleotides agree with TRBD1. Germline CDR1 and CDR2: MNHEY and SMNVEV (reference sequence). V trimming: 7 bases; J trimming: 1 base; junction bases outside the gene matches: 1. CDR3 length: 12 amino acids. The CDR3 DNA sequence: TGTGCCAGCAAGGGACAGTCCTACGAGCAGTACTTC. Residues: CASKGQSYEQYF.

The chain recombines TRBV28 with TRBJ1-6; unclear D gene. V dropped 4 bases and J dropped 9 bases, with 7 bases sitting between them. This CDR3 has 12 residues. Germline V lookup: CDR1 MDHEN, CDR2 SYDVKM. CDR3 DNA sequence: TGTGCCAGCAGTTCTCCGAGTTCACCCCTCCACTTT. It encodes CASSSPSSPLHF.

The chain couples TRBV28 to TRBJ2-7; tentative D call: TRBD1 (7 bases). Trimming stripped 5 bases from V and 4 bases from J, with 12 bases between. Germline V CDR1 and CDR2: MDHEN, SYDVKM. The CDR3 has 13 amino acids. The CDR3 is CASSHQGGYEQYF. CDR3 coding DNA: TGTGCCAGCAGTCATCAGGGGGGTTACGAGCAGTACTTC. The whole variable domain, remainder taken from reference TRBV28 and TRBJ2-7, is DVKVTQSSRYLVKRTGEKVFLECVQDMDHENMFWYRQDPGLGLRLIYFSYDVKMKEKGDIPEGYSVSREKKERFSLILESASTNQTSMYLCASSHQGGYEQYFGPGTRLTVT.

J is TRBJ2-7 and V is TRBV18, with a possible D match to TRBD1 (6 bases). Germline V gene lookup returns CDR1 KGHSH and CDR2 LQKENI. The CDR3 is 15 residues long. Trimming stripped 3 bases from V and 2 bases from J, with 14 bases between. As DNA, the CDR3 is TGTGCCAGCTCACCCGACTCGACAGGTACCTACGAGCAGTACGTC. It specifies CASSPDSTGTYEQYV.

This clone showed up many times. The chain recombines TRBV18 with TRBJ2-7; D call uncertain. The germline V gene has CDR1 KGHSH and CDR2 LQKENI. The length of the CDR3 is 16 residues. The germline V and J ends were trimmed by 3 bases and 4 bases, with 19 bases remaining between them. The chain's CDR3 is CASSPELGPSRYEQYF. CDR3 DNA: TGTGCCAGCTCACCTGAGCTTGGTCCCTCTAGGTACGAGCAGTACTTC.

The table lists this clone with a few counts. V gene TRBV11-2 combines with J gene TRBJ2-2, with 7 bases identical to TRBD2. The CDR3 spans 16 residues. Per the germline V gene, CDR1 is SGHAT and CDR2 is FQNNGV. V gave up 5 bases and J gave up 0 bases; unmatched junction bases: 6. The DNA for the CDR3 is TGTGCCAGCAGCCCACCCCGGGGGGCGAACACCGGGGAGCTGTTTTTT. It specifies CASSPPRGANTGELFF.

This clone appeared many times. The chain has TRBV2 and TRBJ1-5, with D possibly matching TRBD1 (5 bases). This CDR3 contains 15 residues. The V and J ends lost 2 bases and 3 bases respectively, with 11 bases between them. The germline gives CDR1 SNHLY, CDR2 FYNNEI. The CDR3 spells CASSESTALNQPQHF. For the CDR3, the DNA is TGTGCCAGCAGTGAATCGACAGCCCTCAATCAGCCCCAGCATTTT.

V gene TRBV19 combines with J gene TRBJ1-1; tentative D call: TRBD1 (5 bases). This CDR3 comprises 14 residues. The ends were cut back, 11 bases at V and 1 base at J, with 17 bases in the middle. The germline V gene encodes CDR1 LNHDA and CDR2 SQIVND (reference sequence). The CDR3 DNA is TGTGCCTCAGTATACGGGGGGACGAACACTGAAGCTTTCTTT. This gives the protein CASVYGGTNTEAFF. Combining the CDR3 with reference TRBV19 and TRBJ1-1 gives the whole variable domain DGGITQSPKYLFRKEGQNVTLSCEQNLNHDAMYWYRQDPGQGLRLIYYSQIVNDFQKGDIAEGYSVSREKKESFPLTVTSAQKNPTAFYLCASVYGGTNTEAFFGQGTRLTVV.

The V call is TRBV10-1, the J call TRBJ2-5; a possible D gene is TRBD1 (5 bases). V lost 4 bases to trimming and J lost 7 bases, with 16 bases between them. The CDR3 loop spans 14 amino acids. Germline assignment: CDR1 WNHNN and CDR2 SYGVQD (reference sequence). CDR3 loop: CASSGEGASGTQYF. The CDR3 region has the DNA TGCGCCAGCAGTGGTGAAGGGGCTTCGGGGACCCAGTACTTC.

The chain has TRBV6-1 and TRBJ2-7; 8 bases agree with TRBD1. Trimming at V came to 6 bases and at J to 2 bases, leaving 3 bases not matched to a gene. CDR3 length: 13 amino acids. The germline CDR1 and CDR2 sequences are MNHNS and SASEGT. CDR3 DNA sequence: TGTGCCAGCAGGGGACAGGCGGCCTACGAGCAGTACGTC. Encoded protein: CASRGQAAYEQYV.

The chain combines TRBV5-1 with TRBJ2-3, with TRBD2 identical over 12 bases. Germline V gene sequence: CDR1 SGHRS, CDR2 YFSETQ. CDR3 length equals 16 residues. V trimming: 4 bases; J trimming: 3 bases; junction bases outside the gene matches: 6. CDR3 in DNA: TGCGCCAGCAGCACTAGCGGGGGGCGTGGAACAGATACGCAGTATTTT. Its protein product is CASSTSGGRGTDTQYF.

V usage is TRBV11-2 and J usage is TRBJ2-7; 11 bases line up with TRBD1. The germline V gene has CDR1 SGHAT and CDR2 FQNNGV. The CDR3 is 14 residues long. With V trimmed by 6 bases and J by 2 bases, 3 bases remained unmatched. The CDR3 loop is CASRGTGGTYEQYF. CDR3 in DNA: TGTGCCAGCAGAGGGACAGGGGGAACCTACGAGCAGTACTTC.